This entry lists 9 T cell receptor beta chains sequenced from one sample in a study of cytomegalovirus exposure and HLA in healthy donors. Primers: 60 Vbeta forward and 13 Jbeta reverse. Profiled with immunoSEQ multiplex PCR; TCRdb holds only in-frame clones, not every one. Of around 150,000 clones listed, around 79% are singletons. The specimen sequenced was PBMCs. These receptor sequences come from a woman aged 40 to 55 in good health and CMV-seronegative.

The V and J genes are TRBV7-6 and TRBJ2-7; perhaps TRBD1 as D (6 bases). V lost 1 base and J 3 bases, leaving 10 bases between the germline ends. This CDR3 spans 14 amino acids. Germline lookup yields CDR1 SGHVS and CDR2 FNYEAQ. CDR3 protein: CASSLGQGRYEQYF. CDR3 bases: TGTGCCAGCAGCTTAGGGCAGGGGCGCTACGAGCAGTACTTC. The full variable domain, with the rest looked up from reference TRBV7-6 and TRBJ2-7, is GAGVSQSPRYKVTKRGQDVALRCDPISGHVSLYWYRQALGQGPEFLTYFNYEAQQDKSGLPNDRFSAERPEGSISTLTIQRTEQRDSAMYRCASSLGQGRYEQYFGPGTRLTVT.

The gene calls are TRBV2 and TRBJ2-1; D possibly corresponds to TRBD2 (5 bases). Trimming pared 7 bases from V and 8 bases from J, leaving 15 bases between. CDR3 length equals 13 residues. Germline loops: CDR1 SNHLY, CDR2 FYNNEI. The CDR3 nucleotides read TGTGCCAGCACCCTTTCGGGGAACGATGAGCAGTTCTTC. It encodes CASTLSGNDEQFF. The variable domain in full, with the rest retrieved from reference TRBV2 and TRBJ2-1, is EPEVTQTPSHQVTQMGQEVILRCVPISNHLYFYWYRQILGQKVEFLVSFYNNEISEKSEIFDDQFSVERPDGSNFTLKIRSTKLEDSAMYFCASTLSGNDEQFFGPGTRLTVL.

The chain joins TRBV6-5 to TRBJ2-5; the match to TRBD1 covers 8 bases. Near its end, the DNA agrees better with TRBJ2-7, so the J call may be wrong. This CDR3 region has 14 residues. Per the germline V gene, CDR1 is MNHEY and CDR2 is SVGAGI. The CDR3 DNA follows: TGTGCCAGCAGACTGGGACAGGACTCCTACGAGCAGTACTTC. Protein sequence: CASRLGQDSYEQYF.

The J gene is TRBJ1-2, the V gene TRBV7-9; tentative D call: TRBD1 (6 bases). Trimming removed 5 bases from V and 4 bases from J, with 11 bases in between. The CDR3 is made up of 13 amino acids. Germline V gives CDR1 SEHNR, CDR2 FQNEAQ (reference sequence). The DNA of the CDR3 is TGTGCCAGCAGCCCGGACAGTTCCTATGGCTACACCTTC. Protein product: CASSPDSSYGYTF.

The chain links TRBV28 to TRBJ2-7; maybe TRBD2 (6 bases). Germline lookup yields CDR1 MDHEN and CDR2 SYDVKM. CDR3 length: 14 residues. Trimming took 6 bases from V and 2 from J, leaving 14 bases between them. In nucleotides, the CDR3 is TGTGCCAGCAGGGAGGGCCGATCGACCTACGAGCAGTACTTC. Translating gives CASREGRSTYEQYF.

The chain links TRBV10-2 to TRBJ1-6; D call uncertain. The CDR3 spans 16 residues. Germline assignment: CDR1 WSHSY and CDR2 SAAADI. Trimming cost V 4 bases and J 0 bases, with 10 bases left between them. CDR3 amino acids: CASSVEKSSYNSPLHF. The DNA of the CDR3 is TGCGCCAGCAGTGTGGAGAAGAGCTCCTATAATTCACCCCTCCACTTT.

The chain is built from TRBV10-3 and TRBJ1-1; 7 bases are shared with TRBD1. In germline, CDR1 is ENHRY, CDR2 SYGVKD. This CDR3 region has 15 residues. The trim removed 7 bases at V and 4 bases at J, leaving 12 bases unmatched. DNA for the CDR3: TGTGCCATCAATAGGGGGCAGACTGAAGGCACTGAAGCTTTCTTT. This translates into CAINRGQTEGTEAFF.

CDR3 DNA sequence: TGTGCCAGCTCACCCCAAGGGACAGGGGGTTACAATGAGCAGTTCTTC. Amino acid sequence: CASSPQGTGGYNEQFF. The chain joins TRBV18 to TRBJ2-1; TRBD1 aligns across 11 bases. In germline, CDR1 is KGHSH, CDR2 LQKENI. J lost 4 bases, V lost 3 bases, and 5 bases had no gene match. The CDR3 is 16 amino acids.

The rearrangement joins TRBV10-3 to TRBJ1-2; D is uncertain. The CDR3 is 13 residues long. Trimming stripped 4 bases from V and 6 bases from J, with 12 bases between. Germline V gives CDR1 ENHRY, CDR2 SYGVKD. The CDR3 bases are TGTGCCATCAGTGCGGAGGGAAACAATGGCTACACCTTC. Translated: CAISAEGNNGYTF.